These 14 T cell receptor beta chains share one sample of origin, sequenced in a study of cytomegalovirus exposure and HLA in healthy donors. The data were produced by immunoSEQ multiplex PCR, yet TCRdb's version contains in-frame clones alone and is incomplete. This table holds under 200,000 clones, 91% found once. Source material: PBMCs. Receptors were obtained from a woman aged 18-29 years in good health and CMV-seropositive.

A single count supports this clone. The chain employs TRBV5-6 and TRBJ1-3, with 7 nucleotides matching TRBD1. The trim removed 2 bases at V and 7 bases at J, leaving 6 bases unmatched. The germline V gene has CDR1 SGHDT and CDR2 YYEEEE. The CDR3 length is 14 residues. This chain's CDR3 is CASSFRDRDNTIYF. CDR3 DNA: TGTGCCAGCAGCTTCCGAGACAGGGACAACACCATATATTTT.

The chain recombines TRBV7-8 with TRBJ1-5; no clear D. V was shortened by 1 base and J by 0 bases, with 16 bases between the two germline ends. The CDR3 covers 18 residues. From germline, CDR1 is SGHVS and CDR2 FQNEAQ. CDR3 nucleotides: TGTGCCAGCAGCTTAGAAGGAGTGGGTACCCTTAGCAATCAGCCCCAGCATTTT. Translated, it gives CASSLEGVGTLSNQPQHF. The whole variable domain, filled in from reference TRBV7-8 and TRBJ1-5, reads GAGVSQSPRYKVAKRGQDVALRCDPISGHVSLFWYQQALGQGPEFLTYFQNEAQLDKSGLPSDRFFAERPEGSVSTLKIQRTQQEDSAVYLCASSLEGVGTLSNQPQHFGDGTRLSIL.

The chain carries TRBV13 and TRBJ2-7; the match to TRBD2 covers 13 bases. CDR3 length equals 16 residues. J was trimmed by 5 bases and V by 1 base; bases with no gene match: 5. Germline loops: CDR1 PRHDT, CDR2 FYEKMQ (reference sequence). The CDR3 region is CASSLVLAGGPDEQYF. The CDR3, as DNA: TGTGCCAGCAGCTTAGTACTAGCGGGAGGGCCGGACGAGCAGTACTTC. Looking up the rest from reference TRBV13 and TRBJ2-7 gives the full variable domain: AAGVIQSPRHLIKEKRETATLKCYPIPRHDTVYWYQQGPGQDPQFLISFYEKMQSDKGSIPDRFSAQQFSDYHSELNMSSLELGDSALYFCASSLVLAGGPDEQYFGPGTRLTVT.

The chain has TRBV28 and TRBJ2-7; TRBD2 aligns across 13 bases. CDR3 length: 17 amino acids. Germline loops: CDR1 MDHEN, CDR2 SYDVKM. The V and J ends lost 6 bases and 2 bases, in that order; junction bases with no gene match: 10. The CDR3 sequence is CASRPRGLAGKTYEQYF. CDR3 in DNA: TGTGCCAGCAGGCCGAGGGGACTAGCGGGGAAAACCTACGAGCAGTACTTC.

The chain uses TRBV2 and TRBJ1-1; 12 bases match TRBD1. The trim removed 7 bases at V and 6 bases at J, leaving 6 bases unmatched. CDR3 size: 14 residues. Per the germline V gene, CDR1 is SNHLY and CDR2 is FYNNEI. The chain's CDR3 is CASTRDRGLSEAFF. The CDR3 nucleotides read TGTGCCAGCACGAGGGACAGGGGGCTGTCTGAAGCTTTCTTT.

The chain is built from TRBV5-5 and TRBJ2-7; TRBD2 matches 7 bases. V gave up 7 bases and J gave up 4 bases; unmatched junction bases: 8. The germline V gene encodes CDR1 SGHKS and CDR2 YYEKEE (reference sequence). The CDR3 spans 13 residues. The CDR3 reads CASELGGGYEQYF. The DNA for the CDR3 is TGTGCCAGCGAGCTTGGCGGGGGTTACGAGCAGTACTTC.

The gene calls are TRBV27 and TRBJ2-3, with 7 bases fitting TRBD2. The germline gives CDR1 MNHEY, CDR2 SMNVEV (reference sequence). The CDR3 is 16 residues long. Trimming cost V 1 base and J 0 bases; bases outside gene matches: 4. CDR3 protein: CASSLWGGASTDTQYF. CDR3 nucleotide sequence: TGTGCCAGCAGTTTATGGGGGGGAGCTAGCACAGATACGCAGTATTTT.

CDR3 in DNA: TGTGCCAGCAGCTTAAGGGGGGTACTAGCGAATGAGCAGTTCTTC. Its translation: CASSLRGVLANEQFF. The chain has TRBV11-2 and TRBJ2-1, with D tentatively TRBD2 (7 bases). The germline V and J ends were trimmed by 2 bases and 7 bases, with 15 bases remaining between them. Germline V CDR1 and CDR2: SGHAT, FQNNGV. This CDR3 is 15 amino acids long.

As DNA, the CDR3 is TGTGCCAAGCGGACGGAAATTGGCACTGAAGCTTTCTTT. This encodes CAKRTEIGTEAFF. The chain links TRBV10-3 to TRBJ1-1; D not certain. Trimming stripped 10 bases from V and 4 bases from J, with 16 bases between. CDR3 length equals 13 residues. Germline V gives CDR1 ENHRY, CDR2 SYGVKD.

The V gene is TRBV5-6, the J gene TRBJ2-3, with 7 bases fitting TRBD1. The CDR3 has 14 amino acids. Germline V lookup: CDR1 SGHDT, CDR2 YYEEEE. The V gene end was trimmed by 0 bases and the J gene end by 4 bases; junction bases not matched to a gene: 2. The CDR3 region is CASSLGDSADTQYF. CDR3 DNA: TGTGCCAGCAGCTTGGGGGACAGCGCAGATACGCAGTATTTT.

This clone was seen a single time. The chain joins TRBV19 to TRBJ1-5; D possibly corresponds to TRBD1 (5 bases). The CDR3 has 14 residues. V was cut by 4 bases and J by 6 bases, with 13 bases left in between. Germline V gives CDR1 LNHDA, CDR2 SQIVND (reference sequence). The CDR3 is CASSNGGGGQPQHF. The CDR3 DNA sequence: TGTGCCAGTAGTAATGGGGGGGGAGGTCAGCCCCAGCATTTT.

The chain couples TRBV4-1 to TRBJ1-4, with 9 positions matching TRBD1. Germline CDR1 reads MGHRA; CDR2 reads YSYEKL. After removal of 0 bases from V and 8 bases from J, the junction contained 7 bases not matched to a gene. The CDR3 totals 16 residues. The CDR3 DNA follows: TGCGCCAGCAGCCAAGATGGGCGACAGGGGGTCGAAAAACTGTTTTTT. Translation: CASSQDGRQGVEKLFF.

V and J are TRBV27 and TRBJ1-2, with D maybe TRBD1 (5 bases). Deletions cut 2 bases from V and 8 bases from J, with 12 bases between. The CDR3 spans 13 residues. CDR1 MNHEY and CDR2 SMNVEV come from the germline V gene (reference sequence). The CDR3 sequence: CASSLGPRGGYTF. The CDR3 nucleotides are TGTGCCAGCAGTTTAGGACCGCGGGGCGGCTACACCTTC.

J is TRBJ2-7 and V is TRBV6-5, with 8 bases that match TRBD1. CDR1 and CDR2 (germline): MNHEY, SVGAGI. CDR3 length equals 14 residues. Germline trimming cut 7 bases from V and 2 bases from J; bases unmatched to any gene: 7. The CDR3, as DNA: TGTGCCAGCAAGGTCGGACAGGGCACCTACGAGCAGTACTTC. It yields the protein CASKVGQGTYEQYF.